Listed below are T cell receptor beta chains from one sample, sequenced in a study of blood T cell repertoires in COVID-19. Some clones are missing from TCRdb's copy, which holds only in-frame ones; the method was immunoSEQ multiplex PCR. The repertoire holds 150,000 to 200,000 clones, with roughly 80% as singletons. The sequenced sample consisted of peripheral blood. All receptors come from a man between 18 and 35 years old with active or convalescent COVID-19. Both conserved end residues are part of each CDR3. D genes are given only for firm matches. A row's size may be missing; if present it is once, few, many or a size class.

cdr3_nt | cdr3_aa | j_call | v_call | d_call | clone_size
TGCAGCGTTGCACAGATCGAGACCCAGTACTTC | CSVAQIETQYF | TRBJ2-5 | TRBV29-1 | . | .
TGTGCCAGCAGCTCGACAGGGGCTGTTGGAAACACCATATATTTT | CASSSTGAVGNTIYF | TRBJ1-3 | TRBV7-2 | TRBD1 | .
TGTGCCAGCAGTTTACCCATCTCCATGGGCAATGAAGGATACACCTTC | CASSLPISMGNEGYTF | TRBJ1-2 | TRBV28 | . | .
TGTGCCAGCAGTTTTGGGACTAAGCTTGAAGCTTTCTTT | CASSFGTKLEAFF | TRBJ1-1 | TRBV28 | . | .
TGTGCCAGCAGACCCCCCAACAGCGGTTACACCGGGGAGCTGTTTTTT | CASRPPNSGYTGELFF | TRBJ2-2 | TRBV13 | . | .
TGTGCCAGCAGCCAGGGGACAGGGGCAAATCAGCCCCAGCATTTT | CASSQGTGANQPQHF | TRBJ1-5 | TRBV6-6 | TRBD1 | once
TGCAGCACGCGGACAGGGAGGGCCGGGGAGCTGTTTTTT | CSTRTGRAGELFF | TRBJ2-2 | TRBV29-1 | . | .
TGTGCCAGCAGCGCTGGACTAGCGGGGTATAATGAGCAGTTCTTC | CASSAGLAGYNEQFF | TRBJ2-1 | TRBV5-8 | TRBD2 | .
TGTGCCAGTAGTATAGATCAGGAGGACAGGGGGACCTACGAGCAGTACTTC | CASSIDQEDRGTYEQYF | TRBJ2-7 | TRBV19 | TRBD1 | .
TGTGCCAGCAGCCAGGGGGCGGTGAACACTGAAGCTTTCTTT | CASSQGAVNTEAFF | TRBJ1-1 | TRBV3-1/TRBV3-2 | . | .
TGTGCCAGCAGCTTTAGGGGGAGCACAGATACGCAGTATTTT | CASSFRGSTDTQYF | TRBJ2-3 | TRBV5-4 | . | .
TGTGCCAGCAGTTTATACAGGGTCCTGCAGCCCCAGCATTTT | CASSLYRVLQPQHF | TRBJ1-5 | TRBV28 | . | .
TGTGCCAGCAGCTGGACATTTCGGGATACGCAGTATTTT | CASSWTFRDTQYF | TRBJ2-3 | TRBV11-2 | . | .
TGTGCCAGCAGCTTAGAAGGGGGCTATGGCTACACCTTC | CASSLEGGYGYTF | TRBJ1-2 | TRBV7-9 | . | .
TGTGCCAGCAGCTTTTCTAGCGGGAGCTACGAGCAGTACTTC | CASSFSSGSYEQYF | TRBJ2-7 | TRBV7-2 | TRBD2 | .
TGTGCCAGCTCACCGTTGAGCTCCTACGAGCAGTACTTC | CASSPLSSYEQYF | TRBJ2-7 | TRBV18 | . | .
TGTGCCAGCAGCTTAGCCGAGCACTCCTACAATGAGCAGTTCTTC | CASSLAEHSYNEQFF | TRBJ2-1 | TRBV7-8 | . | .
TGCGCCAGCAGCTTCCCCCGACAGGGGTCCCCCTACGAGCAGTACTTC | CASSFPRQGSPYEQYF | TRBJ2-7 | TRBV5-1 | TRBD1 | few
TGTGCCAGCAGAGGACAGGGGAACTATGGCTACACCTTC | CASRGQGNYGYTF | TRBJ1-2 | TRBV28 | TRBD1 | few
TGTGCCAGCAGCTTAATGGGGGGTGATAATTCACCCCTCCACTTT | CASSLMGGDNSPLHF | TRBJ1-6 | TRBV7-3 | . | .
TGTGCCAGCCATCCGACGGGACAGTTGTTATATAGCAATCAGCCCCAGCATTTT | CASHPTGQLLYSNQPQHF | TRBJ1-5 | TRBV19 | TRBD1 | .
TGTGCCAGCGGAGGGACCTTAACTTGGGAGAACAATGAGCAGTTCTTC | CASGGTLTWENNEQFF | TRBJ2-1 | TRBV5-6 | . | .
TGTGCCAGCAGTTTAATGAACACCATGGGGCTATATAGCAATCAGCCCCAGCATTTT | CASSLMNTMGLYSNQPQHF | TRBJ1-5 | TRBV28 | . | many
TGCGCCAGCAGCTTGGTCGTTTCTTCGAACTATGGCTACACCTTC | CASSLVVSSNYGYTF | TRBJ1-2 | TRBV5-1 | . | .
TGTGCCTGGAGCGACCACAGGGGATTGCGGCTCGACTATGGCTACACCTTC | CAWSDHRGLRLDYGYTF | TRBJ1-2 | TRBV30 | TRBD1 | .
TGTGCCAGCAGTCACTACCGACAGGTACCCTACAATGAGCAGTTCTTC | CASSHYRQVPYNEQFF | TRBJ2-1 | TRBV28 | . | few
TGTGCCAGCAGTGCGGTAGCGGATACAGGTTTGGAGCAGTACTTC | CASSAVADTGLEQYF | TRBJ2-7 | TRBV6-2/TRBV6-3 | . | few
TGTGCCAGCAGTTACTCGGTTACGGTCGGGAGCTATGGCTACACCTTC | CASSYSVTVGSYGYTF | TRBJ1-2 | TRBV6-5 | . | .
TGTGCCAGCAGCCACCTGTATGTCGAGGGTTACACTGAAGCTTTCTTT | CASSHLYVEGYTEAFF | TRBJ1-1 | TRBV3-1/TRBV3-2 | . | .
TGCGCCAGCAGCTTGGTGGGCGGGAGCACAGATACGCAGTATTTT | CASSLVGGSTDTQYF | TRBJ2-3 | TRBV5-1 | . | .
TGTGCCAGCAGTGTTCAGGGAGGAAACATTCAGTACTTC | CASSVQGGNIQYF | TRBJ2-4 | TRBV14 | . | .
TGTGCCAGCAGTTTCAGGGGGGCCGGGGAAAAACTGTTTTTT | CASSFRGAGEKLFF | TRBJ1-4 | TRBV6-5 | TRBD1 | .
TGTGCCAGCAGTTACACGGGGGGAGTAGAGACCCAGTACTTC | CASSYTGGVETQYF | TRBJ2-5 | TRBV6-5 | TRBD2 | .
TGTGCCACCAGCAGACCCGGTAGCGAAAGGAACACTGAAGCTTTCTTT | CATSRPGSERNTEAFF | TRBJ1-1 | TRBV15 | . | .
TGTGCCAGCTCACCGCGGGGGAATCAGCCCCAGCATTTT | CASSPRGNQPQHF | TRBJ1-5 | TRBV18 | . | .
TGTGCCAGCAGCTTAGGGCAGGGTGGGCCCCAGCATTTT | CASSLGQGGPQHF | TRBJ1-5 | TRBV7-9 | . | once
TGTGCCAGCAGCGTAGATCTGGACACACAAAACATTCAGTACTTC | CASSVDLDTQNIQYF | TRBJ2-4 | TRBV9 | . | once
TGTGCCAGCAGTTTACAGGCTTTGGATTCACCCCTCCACTTT | CASSLQALDSPLHF | TRBJ1-6 | TRBV6-5 | . | .
TGCGCCAGCAGCTATTCGACTACTAGCGGGGGAACAGATACGCAGTATTTT | CASSYSTTSGGTDTQYF | TRBJ2-3 | TRBV5-1 | TRBD2 | .
TGTGCCAGCAGCCGGGACAGGGGGCTTATCGGGGAGCTGTTTTTT | CASSRDRGLIGELFF | TRBJ2-2 | TRBV27 | TRBD1 | once
TGTGCCAGCAGCTTAGTGACTGGGGGGTCCGCTCCCCTCCACTTT | CASSLVTGGSAPLHF | TRBJ1-6 | TRBV7-9 | . | .
TGCGCCAGCAGCCAAGGATGGCGGGGCCGGACTGAAGCTTTCTTT | CASSQGWRGRTEAFF | TRBJ1-1 | TRBV4-1 | . | .
TGTGCCAGCAGCCAAACCCATATCGGTGGAAACACCATATATTTT | CASSQTHIGGNTIYF | TRBJ1-3 | TRBV3-1/TRBV3-2 | . | .
TGTGCCAGCAGCTTGGCCCGTGGCGGGAACACTGAAGCTTTCTTT | CASSLARGGNTEAFF | TRBJ1-1 | TRBV5-4 | . | .
TGTGCCAGCAGACCAGGGACAGTCCGTTATGGCTACACCTTC | CASRPGTVRYGYTF | TRBJ1-2 | TRBV28 | TRBD1 | once